This T cell receptor (beta chain) was recorded in a study of persistence of HIV-infected CD4 T cells. With regard to this clone: Its antigen is unidentified. An end of the junction differs from the germline gene, which may be a read error.

The immunoSEQ assay was version 4, run in survey mode. Data came from immunoSEQ multiplex PCR; TCRdb stores just in-frame clones and leaves some out. The table has 35,000 to 50,000 clones, approximately 90% seen once. This nonspecific control used anti-CD3/anti-CD28 bead stimulation of CD4+ T cells. Sorting selected CD4+ T cells upregulating both CD40 ligand and CD69. Donors were HIV-1-infected adults who began suppressive ART during chronic infection. Germline V gene sequence: CDR1 MNHEY, CDR2 SVGAGI. This CDR3 has 14 amino acids. The chain employs TRBV6-5 and TRBJ2-2, with D perhaps matching TRBD2 (6 bases). This TCR derives from an adult man with HIV who was CMV-seropositive. Sequences were derived from CD4+ T cells sorted from PBMCs after approximately 19-hour stimulation, sampled from a patient who received antiretroviral therapy. The CDR3 region has the DNA TGTGCCAGCAGTCCGACGGGTTCTGGGCGGGGAGCTGTTTTT. Its protein product is CASSPTGSGRGAVF.